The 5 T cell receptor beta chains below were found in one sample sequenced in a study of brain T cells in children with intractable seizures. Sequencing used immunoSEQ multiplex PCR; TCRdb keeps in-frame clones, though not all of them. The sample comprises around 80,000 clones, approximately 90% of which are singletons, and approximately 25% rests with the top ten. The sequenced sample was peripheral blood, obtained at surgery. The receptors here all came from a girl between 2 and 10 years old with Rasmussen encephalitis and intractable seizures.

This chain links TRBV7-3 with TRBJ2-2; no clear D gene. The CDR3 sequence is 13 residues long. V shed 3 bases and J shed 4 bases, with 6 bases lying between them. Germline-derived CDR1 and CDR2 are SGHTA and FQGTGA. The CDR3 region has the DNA TGTGCCAGCAGCTTCCCAGGCACCGGGGAGCTGTTTTTT. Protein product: CASSFPGTGELFF.

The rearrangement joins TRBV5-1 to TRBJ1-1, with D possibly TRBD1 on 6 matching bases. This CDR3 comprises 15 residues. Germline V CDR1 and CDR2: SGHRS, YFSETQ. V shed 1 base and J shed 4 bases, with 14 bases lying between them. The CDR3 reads CASSLKSQGSTEAFF. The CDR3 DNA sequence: TGCGCCAGCAGCTTGAAAAGTCAGGGGAGCACTGAAGCTTTCTTT.

The CDR3 region is CASSVGLAGARNGELFF. The CDR3 region has the DNA TGTGCCAGCAGCGTAGGACTAGCGGGGGCCAGGAACGGGGAGCTGTTTTTT. The V gene is TRBV5-4, the J gene TRBJ2-2, with 13 bases matching TRBD2. CDR1 and CDR2 from the germline V gene are SGHNT and YYREEE (reference sequence). Losses at the gene ends were 4 bases for V and 7 bases for J; bases not matched to a gene: 10. This CDR3 comprises 17 residues.

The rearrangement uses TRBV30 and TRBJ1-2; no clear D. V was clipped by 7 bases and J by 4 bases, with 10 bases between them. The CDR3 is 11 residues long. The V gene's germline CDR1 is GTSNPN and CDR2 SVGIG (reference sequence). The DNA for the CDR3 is TGTGCCTCTACAGAGACCTATGGCTACACCTTC. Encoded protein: CASTETYGYTF.

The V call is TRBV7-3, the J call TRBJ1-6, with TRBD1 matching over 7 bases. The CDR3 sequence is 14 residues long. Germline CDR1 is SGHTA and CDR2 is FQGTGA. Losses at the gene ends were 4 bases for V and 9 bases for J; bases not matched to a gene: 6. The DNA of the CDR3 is TGTGCCAGCAGCTCCAGACAGGGTGTTTCACCCCTCCACTTT. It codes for CASSSRQGVSPLHF.